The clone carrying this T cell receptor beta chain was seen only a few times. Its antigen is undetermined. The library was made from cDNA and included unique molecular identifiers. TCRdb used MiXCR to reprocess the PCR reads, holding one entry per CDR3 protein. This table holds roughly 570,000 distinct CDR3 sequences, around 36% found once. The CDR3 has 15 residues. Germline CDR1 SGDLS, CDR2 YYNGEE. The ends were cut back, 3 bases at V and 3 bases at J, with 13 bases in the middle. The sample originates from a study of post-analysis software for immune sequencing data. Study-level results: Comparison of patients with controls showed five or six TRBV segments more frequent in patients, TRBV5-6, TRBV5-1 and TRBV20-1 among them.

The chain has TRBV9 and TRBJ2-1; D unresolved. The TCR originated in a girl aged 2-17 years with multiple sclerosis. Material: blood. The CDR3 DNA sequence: TGTGCCAGCAGCGACAGCCTGAACGTCTACAATGAGCAGTTCTTC. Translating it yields CASSDSLNVYNEQFF. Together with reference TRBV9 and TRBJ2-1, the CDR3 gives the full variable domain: DSGVTQTPKHLITATGQRVTLRCSPRSGDLSVYWYQQSLDQGLQFLIQYYNGEERAKGNILERFSAQQFPDLHSELNLSSLELGDSALYFCASSDSLNVYNEQFFGPGTRLTVL.